This TCR beta chain was recovered during a study of T-cell reconstitution after alpha-beta-depleted transplantation in children. The CDR3 runs 14 residues. Germline V gives CDR1 DFQATT, CDR2 SNEGSKA (reference sequence). V shed 4 bases and J 6 bases; nucleotides not matched to a gene: 2. Unique molecular identifiers featured in how the TCRbeta library was prepared. TCRdb redid the calling of the PCR reads with MiXCR, one entry per CDR3 protein. Among a few hundred thousand distinct CDR3 sequences listed, over 25% were seen once. The sequences come from PBMCs, collected before TCRalphabeta/CD19-depleted stem cell transplant. The clonotype was recovered from a boy under three years old with Wiskott-Aldrich syndrome, due to receive a stem cell transplant. The chain uses TRBV20-1 and TRBJ2-1, with 14 bases matching TRBD2. The CDR3 DNA reads TGCAGTGCTACCGGGACTAGCGGGAGCAATGAGCAGTTCTTC. It codes for CSATGTSGSNEQFF.